The 18 T cell receptor beta chains listed next were all sequenced from one sample in a study of blood T cell repertoires in COVID-19. Generated by immunoSEQ multiplex PCR, the TCRdb table keeps only in-frame clones and is missing some. This table has some 510,000 clones, roughly 90% appearing once. The specimen sequenced was PBMCs or T cells enriched from blood (not recorded which). The receptors were sampled from a woman aged 40 to 50 who had recovered from COVID-19.

The chain is built from TRBV9 and TRBJ2-5; 8 bases agree with TRBD2. The length of the CDR3 is 16 residues. The germline gives CDR1 SGDLS, CDR2 YYNGEE. The J segment lost 1 base and the V segment lost 1 base, leaving 6 bases of the junction unmatched. This chain's CDR3 is CASSVTSGSAQETQYF. CDR3 bases: TGTGCCAGCAGCGTAACTAGCGGTTCAGCCCAAGAGACCCAGTACTTC.

The rearrangement links TRBV18 to TRBJ2-5; D gene uncertain. Trimming took off 6 bases at V and 1 base at J, with 15 bases between the two ends. There are 15 residues in the CDR3. Germline CDR1 KGHSH, CDR2 LQKENI. In DNA form, the CDR3 reads TGTGCCAGCTCCCCTGAGCACTACCTCCAAGAGACCCAGTACTTC. It encodes CASSPEHYLQETQYF. Supplemented by reference TRBV18 and TRBJ2-5, the full variable domain reads NAGVMQNPRHLVRRRGQEARLRCSPMKGHSHVYWYRQLPEEGLKFMVYLQKENIIDESGMPKERFSAEFPKEGPSILRIQQVVRGDSAAYFCASSPEHYLQETQYFGPGTRLLVL.

This clone was detected once. The rearrangement joins TRBV12-3 or TRBV12-4 to TRBJ1-1; D not resolved. V lost 8 bases and J lost 1, with 11 bases in between. This CDR3 region has 13 residues. The CDR3 spells CASRPQQNTEAFF. In DNA form, the CDR3 reads TGTGCCAGCCGCCCTCAACAGAACACTGAAGCTTTCTTT.

The V call is TRBV6-2 or TRBV6-3, the J call TRBJ2-5; TRBD2 might be the D (5 bases). With 2 bases removed from V and 2 bases from J, the gap between germline ends came to 9 bases. CDR1 and CDR2 from the germline V gene are MNHEY and SVGEGT. There are 14 residues in the CDR3. CDR3 in DNA: TGTGCCAGCAGTTACGGACTTATACAAGAGACCCAGTACTTC. Amino acid sequence: CASSYGLIQETQYF.

The J gene is TRBJ2-3, the V gene TRBV18, with unresolved D. Germline CDR1 KGHSH, CDR2 LQKENI. V shed 6 bases and J shed 4 bases, with 17 bases lying between them. This CDR3 is built from 15 residues. The CDR3 reads CASSFSCYKPDTQYF. The CDR3 region has the DNA TGTGCCAGCTCCTTTTCGTGTTACAAACCAGATACGCAGTATTTT.

The V and J genes are TRBV5-4 and TRBJ2-3; perhaps TRBD2 as D (6 bases). The V end lost 4 bases, the J end lost 6 bases, and 18 bases lay between the germline ends. The CDR3 loop spans 15 amino acids. Germline lookup yields CDR1 SGHNT and CDR2 YYREEE (reference sequence). The CDR3 DNA follows: TGTGCCAGCAGCCGCCCGGGGGATTTGTCGGATACGCAGTATTTT. Translated: CASSRPGDLSDTQYF.

The V gene is TRBV9, the J gene TRBJ1-2; D may be TRBD1 (6 bases). CDR1 is SGDLS, CDR2 YYNGEE, per germline. The CDR3 covers 14 residues. The ends were cut back, 0 bases at V and 6 bases at J, with 12 bases in the middle. The CDR3: CASSVVGAGNGYTF. The CDR3 bases are TGTGCCAGCAGCGTAGTGGGGGCAGGTAATGGCTACACCTTC.

The genes are TRBV6-5 and TRBJ2-7; TRBD1 might be the D (6 bases). The CDR3 sequence is 14 residues long. V lost 6 bases, J lost 5 bases, and 17 bases lay in between. Germline values: CDR1 MNHEY, CDR2 SVGAGI. For the CDR3, the DNA is TGTGCCAGCAGACTTACAGGGATCGTCGACGAGCAGTACTTC. Encoded protein: CASRLTGIVDEQYF.

The genes are TRBV18 and TRBJ2-5; no definite D call. The CDR3 loop spans 13 amino acids. Germline CDR1 reads KGHSH; CDR2 reads LQKENI. V dropped 6 bases and J dropped 5 bases, with 13 bases sitting between them. The CDR3 nucleotides read TGTGCCAGCTCCCCAATTTCGGTGGAGACCCAGTACTTC. Protein: CASSPISVETQYF.

This chain joins TRBV7-9 and TRBJ2-7, with D perhaps matching TRBD1 (5 bases). The V gene lost 5 bases and the J gene lost 4 bases, with 15 bases spanning the gap. CDR1 SEHNR and CDR2 FQNEAQ come from the germline V gene (reference sequence). The CDR3 is 14 residues long. Written as DNA, the CDR3 is TGTGCCAGCAGCCAGTGGACACGGCAGTACGAGCAGTACTTC. Translation gives CASSQWTRQYEQYF.

The rearrangement links TRBV7-6 to TRBJ2-1; TRBD2 is a possible D gene (5 bases). The CDR3 extends over 14 amino acids. Germline values: CDR1 SGHVS, CDR2 FNYEAQ. The ends were cut back, 1 base at V and 4 bases at J, with 8 bases in the middle. The CDR3 bases are TGTGCCAGCAGCTTAGTACTAGGGTACAATGAGCAGTTCTTC. Translated: CASSLVLGYNEQFF.

The chain recombines TRBV3-1 (or the pseudogene TRBV3-2) with TRBJ2-5; 10 bases are shared with TRBD2. Germline V CDR1 and CDR2: LGHDT, YNNKEL (reference sequence). The CDR3 sequence is 15 residues long. The ends lost 4 bases at V and 5 bases at J; junction bases unmatched: 7. CDR3 bases: TGTGCCAGCAGCCTCCCTAGCGGGAGAATGGAGACCCAGTACTTC. It codes for CASSLPSGRMETQYF.

The chain carries TRBV5-1 and TRBJ2-1; 8 bases agree with TRBD1. CDR3 size: 13 residues. Germline V gives CDR1 SGHRS, CDR2 YFSETQ. J lost 5 bases, V lost 4 bases, and 2 bases had no gene match. CDR3 nucleotide sequence: TGCGCCAGCAGCCAGGGACAGGACAATGAGCAGTTCTTC. Translating gives CASSQGQDNEQFF.

The chain recombines TRBV4-2 with TRBJ1-2, with no clear D. The V and J ends lost 0 bases and 2 bases respectively, with 10 bases between them. This CDR3 comprises 15 residues. The germline CDR1 and CDR2 sequences are LGHNA and YNFKEQ. The CDR3 is CASSQEAARNYGYTF. CDR3 sequence (DNA): TGTGCCAGCAGCCAAGAGGCGGCCCGAAACTATGGCTACACCTTC.

This chain joins TRBV2 and TRBJ1-5; D is possibly TRBD1 (5 bases). Germline CDR1 SNHLY, CDR2 FYNNEI. The V and J ends lost 3 bases and 9 bases respectively, with 12 bases between them. CDR3 length equals 13 residues. CDR3 sequence reads: CASSDGGLGPQHF. Here the CDR3 DNA reads TGTGCCAGCAGTGACGGGGGGTTGGGGCCCCAGCATTTT. The complete variable domain, with remaining parts taken from reference TRBV2 and TRBJ1-5, reads EPEVTQTPSHQVTQMGQEVILRCVPISNHLYFYWYRQILGQKVEFLVSFYNNEISEKSEIFDDQFSVERPDGSNFTLKIRSTKLEDSAMYFCASSDGGLGPQHFGDGTRLSIL.

The rearrangement uses TRBV7-2 and TRBJ1-5, with 12 bases that match TRBD1. The CDR3 totals 19 residues. Germline V gene lookup returns CDR1 SGHTA and CDR2 FQGNSA. Trimming removed 3 bases from V and 3 bases from J; junction bases left unmatched: 12. As DNA, the CDR3 is TGTGCCAGCAGCTTGAGGGGACAGGGGGCATGGAAACACAATCAGCCCCAGCATTTT. This codes for CASSLRGQGAWKHNQPQHF.

The rearrangement joins TRBV7-2 to TRBJ1-2, with TRBD1 as a possible D gene (6 bases). The V gene's germline CDR1 is SGHTA and CDR2 FQGNSA. V dropped 1 base and J dropped 7 bases, with 10 bases sitting between them. The CDR3 covers 13 residues. CDR3 in amino acids: CASSLGGGSGYTF. As DNA, the CDR3 is TGTGCCAGCAGCTTAGGGGGGGGCTCTGGCTACACCTTC.

The V and J genes are TRBV14 and TRBJ2-3, with 8 bases that match TRBD2. The CDR3 contains 16 residues. Germline lookup yields CDR1 SGHDN and CDR2 FVKESK. Trimming at V came to 8 bases and at J to 5 bases, leaving 15 bases not matched to a gene. CDR3 nucleotides: TGTGCCAGCGGCAGGTTCGGGGGGGGCGCGGAAGATACGCAGTATTTT. Its protein product is CASGRFGGGAEDTQYF.